Below, 26 T cell receptor beta chains from the same sample are listed, as sequenced in a study of T cells in Graves' hyperthyroidism and ophthalmopathy. Amplified TCR beta CDR3 regions derived from RNA transcripts. When the TCR CDR3 underwent first-round RT-PCR, the HTBI primer set was used. TCRdb reprocessed the multiplex PCR reads with MiXCR, giving one entry per CDR3 protein. The sample holds about 610,000 distinct CDR3 sequences; roughly 16% are singletons and the top ten take roughly 3.4%. The specimen sequenced was blood. All receptors come from a woman aged 40 to 50 with Graves' ophthalmopathy.

This clonotype was counted many times. The J gene is TRBJ1-1, the V gene TRBV2, with TRBD1 matching over 9 bases. J gave up 5 bases and V 0 bases, and 7 bases lay outside the gene matches. The CDR3 contains 16 residues. Looked up from germline, CDR1 is SNHLY and CDR2 is FYNNEI. CDR3 region: CASSEALTGGKTEAFF. The CDR3 DNA reads as TGTGCCAGCAGTGAAGCGCTTACAGGGGGCAAAACTGAAGCTTTCTTT.

A few counts support this clonotype. The chain links TRBV27 to TRBJ2-7, with D perhaps matching TRBD2 (6 bases). The V end was cut by 5 bases, the J end by 6 bases, with 14 bases between. This CDR3 spans 13 amino acids. Germline assignment: CDR1 MNHEY and CDR2 SMNVEV (reference sequence). Here the CDR3 reads CASSPVRGGEQYF. The CDR3 nucleotides are TGTGCCAGCAGTCCTGTTCGGGGAGGCGAGCAGTACTTC.

This chain links TRBV7-9 with TRBJ1-1; D uncertain. The germline gives CDR1 SEHNR, CDR2 FQNEAQ (reference sequence). The CDR3 is 10 amino acids. V was pared by 7 bases and J by 6 bases, with 6 bases between. CDR3 loop: CASTLAEAFF. As DNA, the CDR3 is TGTGCCAGCACCCTAGCTGAAGCTTTCTTT.

This clonotype was seen many times. The chain recombines TRBV29-1 with TRBJ2-3; 7 nucleotides line up with TRBD2. This CDR3 is built from 12 residues. The junction had 1 base not matched to a gene; V was cut back by 6 bases and J by 1 base. Germline-derived CDR1 and CDR2 are SQVTM and ANQGSEA. The CDR3 spells CSVAGGTDTQYF. In DNA, the CDR3 is TGCAGCGTGGCGGGGGGCACAGATACGCAGTATTTT.

This clonotype was recorded at least ten times. V and J are TRBV6-1 and TRBJ2-7, with a weak D call TRBD2 (5 bases). CDR1 MNHNS and CDR2 SASEGT come from the germline V gene. The CDR3 spans 15 residues. The V end lost 5 bases, the J end lost 2 bases, and 16 bases lay between the germline ends. CDR3 DNA: TGTGCCAGCAGTAAAGGGAGAAGCGGAACCTACGAGCAGTACTTC. Protein sequence: CASSKGRSGTYEQYF.

This chain connects TRBV2 to TRBJ2-7; 7 bases are a match to TRBD2. After removal of 4 bases from V and 4 bases from J, the junction contained 7 bases not matched to a gene. The CDR3 is 14 residues long. The germline V gene has CDR1 SNHLY and CDR2 FYNNEI. CDR3 coding DNA: TGTGCCAGCAGTGGGCCTAGCGGACCTTACGAGCAGTACTTC. Protein product: CASSGPSGPYEQYF.

This clonotype was picked up many times. The chain recombines TRBV20-1 with TRBJ2-7; D is uncertain. The germline V gene has CDR1 DFQATT and CDR2 SNEGSKA (reference sequence). This CDR3 region has 14 residues. Trimming pared 0 bases from V and 0 bases from J, leaving 9 bases between. The CDR3 DNA reads as TGCAGTGCTAGAGATCCCAGGAGCTCCTACGAGCAGTACTTC. Amino acid sequence: CSARDPRSSYEQYF.

The table lists this clonotype with a few counts. The J gene is TRBJ2-5, the V gene TRBV5-1; weak D call: TRBD1 (5 bases). Deletions cut 0 bases from V and 2 bases from J, with 17 bases between. This CDR3 contains 17 residues. CDR1 is SGHRS and CDR2 is YFSETQ in the germline V gene. The CDR3 protein is CASSLAAGFLHQETQYF. In DNA, the CDR3 is TGCGCCAGCAGCTTGGCCGCAGGGTTCCTTCATCAAGAGACCCAGTACTTC.

The rearrangement uses TRBV18 and TRBJ2-5, with 7 bases identical to TRBD1. This CDR3 is 15 amino acids long. Germline V lookup: CDR1 KGHSH, CDR2 LQKENI. Losses at the gene ends were 0 bases for V and 2 bases for J; bases not matched to a gene: 3. The CDR3 DNA sequence: TGTGCCAGCTCACCACCACGGACAGGACAAGAGACCCAGTACTTC. It yields the protein CASSPPRTGQETQYF.

To note about this clonotype: A read error may be the cause here, since a much bigger clone is one base away. This chain joins TRBV2 and TRBJ1-4; D is ambiguous. Germline CDR1 and CDR2: SNHLY and FYNNEI. The CDR3 is 14 residues long. The germline V and J ends were trimmed by 9 bases and 3 bases, with 14 bases remaining between them. The CDR3 protein is CARSLQRANEKLFF. The CDR3 nucleotides read TGTGCCAGGAGCCTACAGAGGGCTAATGAAAAACTGTTTTTT.

This clonotype was picked up many times. The J gene is TRBJ2-1, the V gene TRBV18; D gene ambiguous. V was trimmed by 2 bases and J by 0 bases, leaving 8 bases between them. The CDR3 length is 15 residues. Per germline, CDR1 KGHSH and CDR2 LQKENI. The CDR3 reads CASSPSPSSYNEQFF. Here the CDR3 DNA reads TGTGCCAGCTCACCAAGTCCAAGCTCCTACAATGAGCAGTTCTTC.

This clonotype showed up many times. The chain carries TRBV29-1 and TRBJ1-5; no definite D call. The germline V gene encodes CDR1 SQVTM and CDR2 ANQGSEA. The CDR3 runs 12 residues. Trimming cost V 6 bases and J 2 bases, with 8 bases left between them. CDR3 DNA: TGCAGCGTGGCCGGCGGCAATCAGCCCCAGCATTTT. This encodes CSVAGGNQPQHF.

This clonotype was seen a few times. An end of the junction does not agree with germline; a read error may underlie this. The V and J genes are TRBV5-1 and TRBJ2-3; 11 bases are a match to TRBD2. Germline CDR1 and CDR2: SGHRS and YFSETQ. The CDR3 covers 16 residues. The DNA for the CDR3 is TGTGCCAGCAGCCCCGGGACTAGCGGAACTCGAGATACGCAGTATTTT. The encoded protein is CASSPGTSGTRDTQYF. The variable domain in full, with the rest retrieved from reference TRBV5-1 and TRBJ2-3, is KAGVTQTPRYLIKTRGQQVTLSCSPISGHRSVSWYQQTPGQGLQFLFEYFSETQRNKGNFPGRFSGRQFSNSRSEMNVSTLELGDSALYLCASSPGTSGTRDTQYFGPGTRLTVL.

V is TRBV6-1 and J is TRBJ2-3; either TRBD1 or TRBD2 may fit D (6 bases each). Germline CDR1 and CDR2: MNHNS and SASEGT. The V and J ends lost 6 bases and 7 bases respectively, with 17 bases between them. The CDR3 sequence is 14 residues long. This CDR3 is CASSQGLAIYTQYF. For the CDR3, the DNA is TGTGCCAGCAGCCAGGGGCTAGCGATCTATACGCAGTATTTT.

This clonotype appeared many times. This chain uses TRBV2 with TRBJ1-2; TRBD1 is a possible D gene (5 bases). The CDR3 length is 14 residues. The V end was cut by 3 bases, the J end by 5 bases, with 13 bases between. Germline V gene sequence: CDR1 SNHLY, CDR2 FYNNEI. CDR3 in amino acids: CASSDAGIPYGYTF. The DNA of the CDR3 is TGTGCCAGCAGTGACGCAGGGATCCCTTATGGCTACACCTTC.

The table lists this clonotype with a few counts. The chain combines TRBV30 with TRBJ2-5; TRBD1 matches 7 bases. The V segment lost 2 bases and the J segment 11 bases; nucleotides outside the gene matches: 14. Germline-derived CDR1 and CDR2 are GTSNPN and SVGIG (reference sequence). The CDR3 has 14 residues. The CDR3 DNA follows: TGTGCCTGGAGTCCGGCAGGGGGAATTGGCCCACAGTACTTC. Amino acids: CAWSPAGGIGPQYF.

The sample holds many counts of this clonotype. J is TRBJ2-7 and V is TRBV28, with 8 bases aligning to TRBD1. CDR1 MDHEN and CDR2 SYDVKM come from the germline V gene. The CDR3 length is 14 residues. The V gene end was trimmed by 4 bases and the J gene end by 5 bases; junction bases not matched to a gene: 7. Here the CDR3 DNA reads TGTGCCAGCAGTTCAGGGGGCGCGGTAGACGAGCAGTACTTC. It translates to CASSSGGAVDEQYF.

This clonotype has a count of ten or more. The CDR3 is CASSRSGANVLTF. The DNA of the CDR3 is TGTGCCAGCAGCAGGTCTGGGGCCAACGTCCTGACTTTC. The chain employs TRBV27 and TRBJ2-6; D is unresolved. The germline CDR1 and CDR2 sequences are MNHEY and SMNVEV (reference sequence). The CDR3 extends over 13 amino acids. V was trimmed by 6 bases and J by 1 base, leaving 4 bases between them.

CDR3: CASSPGPEGETQYF. In DNA form, the CDR3 reads TGTGCCAGCAGTCCGGGCCCGGAGGGAGAGACCCAGTACTTC. This chain connects TRBV12-3 or TRBV12-4 to TRBJ2-5; tentative D call: TRBD2 (6 bases). Trimming pared 5 bases from V and 4 bases from J, leaving 14 bases between. This CDR3 region has 14 residues.

This clonotype appeared many times. The chain carries TRBV28 and TRBJ2-7; D tentatively reads TRBD1 or TRBD2 (5 bases each). The CDR3 loop spans 13 amino acids. Germline V gene lookup returns CDR1 MDHEN and CDR2 SYDVKM. V lost 5 bases and J lost 4, with 12 bases in between. The CDR3 region is CASSRGDGYEQYF. The CDR3 coding sequence is TGTGCCAGCAGTCGTGGGGACGGTTACGAGCAGTACTTC.

The chain recombines TRBV15 with TRBJ1-2; maybe TRBD1 (5 bases). Germline CDR1 and CDR2: LNHNV and YYDKDF (reference sequence). V was trimmed by 0 bases and J by 7 bases, leaving 15 bases between them. The CDR3 consists of 15 residues. CDR3 protein: CATSRDITQGAGYTF. The DNA of the CDR3 is TGTGCCACCAGCAGAGATATCACGCAGGGAGCTGGCTACACCTTC. Full variable domain (rest looked up from reference TRBV15 and TRBJ1-2): DAMVIQNPRYQVTQFGKPVTLSCSQTLNHNVMYWYQQKSSQAPKLLFHYYDKDFNNEADTPDNFQSRRPNTSFCFLDIRSPGLGDTAMYLCATSRDITQGAGYTFGSGTRLTVV.

The rearrangement uses TRBV19 and TRBJ1-3; no definite D call. The germline V gene has CDR1 LNHDA and CDR2 SQIVND (reference sequence). The CDR3 length is 15 residues. V was clipped by 5 bases and J by 0 bases, with 11 bases between them. The DNA for the CDR3 is TGTGCCAGTAGTCGGACGGAATACTCTGGAAACACCATATATTTT. This codes for CASSRTEYSGNTIYF.

This clonotype was picked up a small number of times. The chain carries TRBV28 and TRBJ1-2; the D gene is possibly TRBD1 (5 bases). This CDR3 region has 15 residues. The V end was cut by 2 bases, the J end by 4 bases, with 14 bases between. The germline V gene encodes CDR1 MDHEN and CDR2 SYDVKM. The CDR3 region is CASSLTRGGTYGYTF. The CDR3 nucleotides are TGTGCCAGCAGTTTAACACGGGGCGGCACCTATGGCTACACCTTC.

This clonotype was recorded many times. CDR3 in amino acids: CASVALRRPLPPIGYEQYF. Written as DNA, the CDR3 is TGTGCCAGTGTCGCACTCAGACGGCCTCTCCCCCCCATAGGCTACGAGCAGTACTTC. This chain joins TRBV27 and TRBJ2-7, with D hard to call. The CDR3 has 19 residues. The germline gives CDR1 MNHEY, CDR2 SMNVEV (reference sequence). Between the trimmed V and J ends, which lost 9 bases and 3 bases, there was a span of 33 bases.

The table lists this clonotype with a few counts. The chain employs TRBV6-1 and TRBJ2-4; D may be TRBD2 (6 bases). Trimming pared 5 bases from V and 0 bases from J, leaving 23 bases between. The CDR3 contains 19 residues. Germline-derived CDR1 and CDR2 are MNHNS and SASEGT. The CDR3 sequence is CASSPHSPVAGLAKNIQYF. Written as DNA, the CDR3 is TGTGCCAGCAGTCCTCACTCTCCCGTGGCGGGGTTAGCCAAAAACATTCAGTACTTC.

This clonotype occurred a few times. The genes are TRBV7-8 and TRBJ2-7, with 9 bases lining up with TRBD2. CDR3 length equals 17 residues. Germline V gene lookup returns CDR1 SGHVS and CDR2 FQNEAQ. J lost 0 bases, V lost 3 bases, and 9 bases had no gene match. CDR3 DNA: TGTGCCAGCAGCTTGCCGACTAGCGGATCCAGCTCCTACGAGCAGTACTTC. Translating gives CASSLPTSGSSSYEQYF.